Presented here are 23 T cell receptor beta chains from one specimen sequenced in a study of control samples from healthy donors and cancer patients. Repertoires were generated with immunoSEQ multiplex PCR, while TCRdb's copy carries only in-frame clones and drops some. The sample yields fewer than 85,000 clones, about 94% seen once. Material: blood. These TCRs come from a woman aged 25 to 39 in good health.

This sequence joins TRBV5-1 and TRBJ1-3; D remains unclear. Trimming took 0 bases from V and 0 from J, leaving 10 bases between them. Germline-derived CDR1 and CDR2 are SGHRS and YFSETQ. The length of the CDR3 is 16 residues. The CDR3 loop reads CASSLDRAISGNTIYF. Written as DNA, the CDR3 is TGCGCCAGCAGCTTGGACCGTGCAATCTCTGGAAACACCATATATTTT.

The V and J genes are TRBV10-1 and TRBJ1-2; D is uncertain. V dropped 3 bases and J dropped 3 bases, with 8 bases sitting between them. This CDR3 contains 13 residues. The germline CDR1 and CDR2 sequences are WNHNN and SYGVQD (reference sequence). The CDR3 sequence is CASSDKADYGYTF. CDR3 coding DNA: TGCGCCAGCAGTGATAAGGCAGACTATGGCTACACCTTC.

The V gene is TRBV19, the J gene TRBJ2-1, with TRBD2 matching 10 bases. This CDR3 contains 15 residues. Losses at the gene ends were 7 bases for V and 4 bases for J; bases not matched to a gene: 7. Looked up from germline, CDR1 is LNHDA and CDR2 is SQIVND (reference sequence). This CDR3 is CASTKSGGGYNEQFF. CDR3 nucleotide sequence: TGTGCCAGTACCAAGAGCGGGGGGGGTTACAATGAGCAGTTCTTC.

The V and J genes are TRBV12-3 or TRBV12-4 and TRBJ2-1; no reliable D call. Trimming removed 9 bases from V and 6 bases from J, with 15 bases in between. The CDR3 sequence is 13 residues long. As DNA, the CDR3 is TGTGCCAGTCTTAGCATTGGAATCAATGAGCAGTTCTTC. Translation gives CASLSIGINEQFF.

The chain joins TRBV28 to TRBJ1-5, with D hard to call. CDR1 and CDR2 from the germline V gene are MDHEN and SYDVKM. Trimming stripped 5 bases from V and 0 bases from J, with 5 bases between. This CDR3 is built from 13 residues. As DNA, the CDR3 is TGTGCCAGCAGTCGAGATAGCAATCAGCCCCAGCATTTT. As protein: CASSRDSNQPQHF.

This chain links TRBV29-1 with TRBJ2-1; D ambiguous. Germline CDR1 SQVTM, CDR2 ANQGSEA. Trimming left V 7 bases short and J 5 bases short, with 15 bases between. CDR3 size: 13 residues. The CDR3 DNA reads as TGCAGCGCCCAAGCCGTTGGGGACAATGAGCAGTTCTTC. Its translation is CSAQAVGDNEQFF.

Written as DNA, the CDR3 is TGTGCCAGCAGCCCTTTAAGGGGAAACACCATATATTTT. It translates to CASSPLRGNTIYF. The chain couples TRBV12-3 or TRBV12-4 to TRBJ1-3; D is unresolved. The CDR3 spans 13 residues. Trimming cost V 6 bases and J 4 bases, with 10 bases left between them.

V usage is TRBV2 and J usage is TRBJ1-1; D not resolved. This CDR3 contains 13 residues. Germline V CDR1 and CDR2: SNHLY, FYNNEI. The V end was cut by 8 bases, the J end by 6 bases, with 16 bases between. The CDR3 loop reads CASLRTGTPEAFF. CDR3 nucleotide sequence: TGTGCCAGCCTCAGGACGGGAACGCCTGAAGCTTTCTTT.

The chain has TRBV27 and TRBJ2-6; D perhaps matches TRBD2 (5 bases). CDR3 length: 15 amino acids. The germline V and J ends were trimmed by 4 bases and 0 bases, with 7 bases remaining between them. CDR1 is MNHEY, CDR2 SMNVEV, per germline (reference sequence). The CDR3 here is CASSSEGSGANVLTF. The CDR3 DNA is TGTGCCAGCAGTTCAGAGGGCTCTGGGGCCAACGTCCTGACTTTC. The complete variable domain, with remaining parts taken from reference TRBV27 and TRBJ2-6, reads EAQVTQNPRYLITVTGKKLTVTCSQNMNHEYMSWYRQDPGLGLRQIYYSMNVEVTDKGDVPEGYKVSRKEKRNFPLILESPSPNQTSLYFCASSSEGSGANVLTFGAGSRLTVL.

This chain uses TRBV7-9 with TRBJ1-3; a possible D gene is TRBD1 (5 bases). Germline assignment: CDR1 SEHNR and CDR2 FQNEAQ (reference sequence). V lost 3 bases to trimming and J lost 7 bases, with 13 bases between them. The CDR3 covers 14 residues. The CDR3 sequence is CASSLGQDKNTIYF. CDR3 nucleotides: TGTGCCAGCAGCTTGGGTCAGGACAAGAACACCATATATTTT.

V is TRBV30 and J is TRBJ1-1; 8 bases are shared with TRBD1. V shed 3 bases, J shed 4 bases, and the junction held 16 bases outside the gene matches. Germline V gene data show CDR1 as GTSNPN and CDR2 as SVGIG (reference sequence). There are 17 residues in the CDR3. CDR3 sequence reads: CAWSYKTGAAGSTEAFF. The CDR3 coding sequence is TGTGCCTGGAGCTATAAGACAGGGGCAGCAGGAAGCACTGAAGCTTTCTTT.

The rearrangement joins TRBV28 to TRBJ1-5; D is unclear. V shed 7 bases and J shed 5 bases, with 18 bases lying between them. This CDR3 contains 15 residues. Germline V CDR1 and CDR2: MDHEN, SYDVKM. The CDR3 DNA follows: TGTGCCAGCACCCTAGTCAAAAAGAGGGATCAGCCCCAGCATTTT. It yields the protein CASTLVKKRDQPQHF. The whole variable domain, filled in from reference TRBV28 and TRBJ1-5, reads DVKVTQSSRYLVKRTGEKVFLECVQDMDHENMFWYRQDPGLGLRLIYFSYDVKMKEKGDIPEGYSVSREKKERFSLILESASTNQTSMYLCASTLVKKRDQPQHFGDGTRLSIL.

The chain is built from TRBV13 and TRBJ2-6; D remains ambiguous. CDR1 and CDR2 (germline): PRHDT, FYEKMQ (reference sequence). V was clipped by 1 base and J by 0 bases, with 7 bases between them. CDR3 size: 16 residues. CDR3 sequence: CASSLAGFSGANVLTF. The CDR3, as DNA: TGTGCCAGCAGCTTAGCAGGCTTCTCTGGGGCCAACGTCCTGACTTTC. The variable domain in full, completed from reference TRBV13 and TRBJ2-6, reads AAGVIQSPRHLIKEKRETATLKCYPIPRHDTVYWYQQGPGQDPQFLISFYEKMQSDKGSIPDRFSAQQFSDYHSELNMSSLELGDSALYFCASSLAGFSGANVLTFGAGSRLTVL.

This clone was recorded only once. The chain couples TRBV28 to TRBJ1-3; D remains unclear. Trimming stripped 3 bases from V and 0 bases from J, with 6 bases between. The germline V gene has CDR1 MDHEN and CDR2 SYDVKM. CDR3 length: 14 amino acids. The CDR3 is CASSFSSSGNTIYF. CDR3 bases: TGTGCCAGCAGTTTTTCCAGCTCTGGAAACACCATATATTTT.

This clone was seen only once. J is TRBJ2-6 and V is TRBV5-6, with no clear D. V lost 0 bases and J 0 bases, leaving 4 bases between the germline ends. Germline-derived CDR1 and CDR2 are SGHDT and YYEEEE. The CDR3 loop spans 15 amino acids. CDR3 loop: CASSLVYSGANVLTF. CDR3 DNA sequence: TGTGCCAGCAGCTTGGTGTACTCTGGGGCCAACGTCCTGACTTTC.

This chain links TRBV6-6 with TRBJ1-1; no clear D gene. The CDR3 runs 16 residues. Germline CDR1 and CDR2: MNHNY and SVGAGI (reference sequence). Trimming removed 0 bases at V and 5 bases at J, with 16 bases between. CDR3: CASSYSESTLGTEAFF. The CDR3 region has the DNA TGTGCCAGCAGTTACTCGGAGAGTACACTCGGGACTGAAGCTTTCTTT.

The V gene is TRBV12-3 or TRBV12-4, the J gene TRBJ1-2, with D unresolved. V gave up 4 bases and J gave up 8 bases, with 14 bases separating them. The CDR3 covers 13 residues. CDR3 residues: CASSSGRSEGYTF. The DNA for the CDR3 is TGTGCCAGCAGTTCCGGACGCTCGGAAGGCTACACCTTC.

The chain combines TRBV2 with TRBJ2-7; unclear D gene. This CDR3 is built from 13 residues. Trimming took off 7 bases at V and 0 bases at J, with 10 bases between the two ends. Per germline, CDR1 SNHLY and CDR2 FYNNEI. DNA of the CDR3: TGTGCCAGCAAGATAGAGAGCTCCTACGAGCAGTACGTC. As protein: CASKIESSYEQYV.

The V gene is TRBV5-1, the J gene TRBJ1-3; the D is unclear. CDR1 SGHRS and CDR2 YFSETQ come from the germline V gene. V gave up 4 bases and J gave up 8 bases, with 19 bases separating them. The CDR3 is 15 amino acids. The CDR3 nucleotides are TGCGCCAGCAGCGAGTTTCGGTCTGAGATAGACACCATATATTTT. Protein sequence: CASSEFRSEIDTIYF. The whole variable domain, remainder taken from reference TRBV5-1 and TRBJ1-3, is KAGVTQTPRYLIKTRGQQVTLSCSPISGHRSVSWYQQTPGQGLQFLFEYFSETQRNKGNFPGRFSGRQFSNSRSEMNVSTLELGDSALYLCASSEFRSEIDTIYFGEGSWLTVV.

The V gene is TRBV23-1, the J gene TRBJ1-5; a weak D match, TRBD1 (6 bases). TRBV23-1 is filed as an ORF, its function uncertain. Trimming cost V 11 bases and J 5 bases, with 31 bases left between them. The length of the CDR3 is 18 residues. The CDR3 sequence is CAPLRKVAGDGIHQPQHF. CDR3 sequence (DNA): TGCGCCCCGTTGAGAAAGGTGGCAGGGGATGGGATTCATCAGCCCCAGCATTTT.

Only one count was recorded for this clone. V gene TRBV7-9 combines with J gene TRBJ1-5, with 12 bases lining up with TRBD1. Germline V lookup: CDR1 SEHNR, CDR2 FQNEAQ (reference sequence). With 1 base clipped from V and 6 bases from J, the junction kept 7 bases outside the gene matches. The CDR3 contains 17 residues. This CDR3 reads CASSLDPGQGAGQPQHF. The CDR3, as DNA: TGTGCCAGCAGCTTAGACCCGGGACAGGGGGCCGGTCAGCCCCAGCATTTT.

This chain connects TRBV18 to TRBJ1-5; D uncertain. Germline-derived CDR1 and CDR2 are KGHSH and LQKENI. This CDR3 comprises 12 residues. Trimming stripped 2 bases from V and 5 bases from J, with 4 bases between. The CDR3 DNA follows: TGTGCCAGCTCACCAGGGGATCAGCCCCAGCATTTT. Translated, it gives CASSPGDQPQHF.

This clone was seen just once. The gene calls are TRBV6-5 and TRBJ2-3; 8 bases match TRBD2. Germline CDR1 MNHEY, CDR2 SVGAGI. The CDR3 is made up of 16 amino acids. The J segment lost 5 bases and the V segment lost 2 bases, leaving 9 bases of the junction unmatched. The CDR3 loop is CASSYDGRGGGDTQYF. As DNA, the CDR3 is TGTGCCAGCAGTTACGACGGCCGGGGGGGCGGAGATACGCAGTATTTT.